The entry below describes one T cell receptor beta chain. These data belong to a study of blood T cell repertoires in COVID-19. In the study overall: The samples span acute and convalescent COVID-19 from the United States, Italy and Spain. Sample material is recorded as cDNA or gDNA derived from T cells, B-cell-depleted T cells, or PBMCs.

The V and J ends lost 7 bases and 1 base respectively, with 6 bases between them. The CDR3 loop spans 12 amino acids. Methods used by the authors: The authors estimated nucleated cell counts from reference gene primer amplification. This table comes from immunoSEQ multiplex PCR, and its TCRdb copy is limited to in-frame clones, with some not included. That table is the source of V, J and clone size, and D and trimming were worked out from the DNA. The data hold some 63,000 clones, with roughly 85% observed a single time. This receptor was identified in a human donor in a cohort sampled during active COVID-19. The V and J genes are TRBV12-3 or TRBV12-4 and TRBJ2-3; no definite D call. The sequencing input was peripheral blood. The CDR3 sequence: CASKAGTDTQYF. The CDR3 DNA reads as TGTGCCAGCAAGGCGGGCACAGATACGCAGTATTTT.